The T cell receptor (beta chain) described here comes from a study of Graves' ophthalmopathy and Graves' hyperthyroidism. Study results and caveats: Blood samples also showed most expanded thyroid clonotypes exceeding 0.001 frequency. For separating ophthalmopathy from stable hyperthyroidism, a 13-signature model gave 87.88% sensitivity and roughly 79% specificity.

V gave up 1 base and J gave up 3 bases; unmatched junction bases: 8. Germline V gene lookup returns CDR1 SEHNR and CDR2 FQNEAQ (reference sequence). CDR3 length: 17 amino acids. The TCR beta CDR3 regions underwent amplification from RNA transcripts. An opening RT-PCR round employed HTBI primers and preceded a second-round multiplex PCR. One entry per CDR3 protein results from TCRdb running MiXCR on the multiplex PCR reads. The sample holds 600,000 to 950,000 distinct CDR3 sequences; around 40% are singletons and the top ten take roughly 45%. This clonotype was observed a single time. Its antigen is as yet unknown.

Sequencing was done on a sample of peripheral blood. This sequence was found in an adult man with Graves' ophthalmopathy. V usage is TRBV7-9 and J usage is TRBJ2-2, with TRBD2 matching over 7 bases. This CDR3 is CASSLERVAGHTGELFF. DNA for the CDR3: TGTGCCAGCAGCTTAGAACGGGTAGCGGGTCACACCGGGGAGCTGTTTTTT. Full variable domain (remainder filled in from reference TRBV7-9 and TRBJ2-2): DTGVSQNPRHKITKRGQNVTFRCDPISEHNRLYWYRQTLGQGPEFLTYFQNEAQLEKSRLLSDRFSAERPKGSFSTLEIQRTEQGDSAMYLCASSLERVAGHTGELFFGEGSRLTVL.